The 29 T cell receptor beta chains listed next were all sequenced from one sample in a study of T cells in Graves' hyperthyroidism and ophthalmopathy. Amplified TCR beta CDR3 regions came from RNA transcripts. The HTBI primer set was used in a first-round RT-PCR of the TCR CDR3. TCRdb fed the multiplex PCR reads into MiXCR, producing one record per CDR3 protein. The table records a few hundred thousand distinct CDR3 sequences, less than 15% of them present only once. Sequencing was performed on blood. The receptors were gathered from a woman in her late teens or twenties with Graves' hyperthyroidism.

This clonotype was recorded at least ten times. The chain couples TRBV28 to TRBJ2-7; no reliable D call. CDR1 is MDHEN, CDR2 SYDVKM, per germline. Trimming stripped 8 bases from V and 7 bases from J, with 24 bases between. This CDR3 is built from 15 residues. CDR3 nucleotide sequence: TGTGCCAGCCTACCCTTGGCCCTGACCCTACGAGAGCAGTACTTC. Translation gives CASLPLALTLREQYF.

This clonotype has a count of ten or more. The rearrangement uses TRBV3-1 and TRBJ2-5, with D maybe TRBD2 (5 bases). In germline, CDR1 is LGHDT, CDR2 YNNKEL (reference sequence). This CDR3 contains 13 residues. With 5 bases removed from V and 5 bases from J, the gap between germline ends came to 12 bases. This chain's CDR3 is CASSGRRRETQYF. Written as DNA, the CDR3 is TGTGCCAGCAGCGGCCGGAGGAGGGAGACCCAGTACTTC.

In the case of this clonotype: A single base separates this from a much larger clone, so it may be a read error. The chain carries TRBV6-1 and TRBJ1-1; 7 bases map to TRBD1. The germline CDR1 and CDR2 sequences are MNHNS and SASEGT. The CDR3 is made up of 11 amino acids. The CDR3 DNA follows: TGTGCCGGCAGCGCAGGGGGGTGGGCTTTCTTT. Translation gives CAGSAGGWAFF.

This clonotype was seen ten or more times. The chain carries TRBV6-6 and TRBJ1-1; perhaps TRBD1 as D (5 bases). CDR1 and CDR2 from the germline V gene are MNHNY and SVGAGI (reference sequence). This CDR3 is 17 amino acids long. Trimming left V 0 bases short and J 0 bases short, with 14 bases between. As DNA, the CDR3 is TGTGCCAGCAGTTACTCGGGGGGGTATGGGGTGAACACTGAAGCTTTCTTT. As protein: CASSYSGGYGVNTEAFF.

Ten or more counts support this clonotype. The chain employs TRBV3-1 and TRBJ1-1, with D hard to call. The germline V gene has CDR1 LGHDT and CDR2 YNNKEL (reference sequence). V lost 2 bases, J lost 0 bases, and 4 bases lay in between. This CDR3 spans 13 amino acids. CDR3 coding DNA: TGTGCCAGCAGCCAACAACTGAACACTGAAGCTTTCTTT. Translation: CASSQQLNTEAFF.

V is TRBV27 and J is TRBJ2-7; D is uncertain. The germline CDR1 and CDR2 sequences are MNHEY and SMNVEV (reference sequence). V gave up 7 bases and J gave up 2 bases, with 9 bases separating them. The CDR3 is made up of 12 amino acids. This chain's CDR3 is CASTRPTYEQYF. The DNA of the CDR3 is TGTGCCAGCACGAGGCCAACCTACGAGCAGTACTTC.

The chain recombines TRBV9 with TRBJ1-1, with D possibly matching TRBD1 (5 bases). V lost 4 bases, J lost 4 bases, and 14 bases lay in between. The germline gives CDR1 SGDLS, CDR2 YYNGEE. The CDR3 length is 14 residues. In DNA, the CDR3 is TGTGCCAGCAGCCAGGGCGGGGCAAGCACTGAAGCTTTCTTT. It specifies CASSQGGASTEAFF.

This clonotype was recorded at least ten times. The chain carries TRBV12-3 or TRBV12-4 and TRBJ1-4; 8 bases match TRBD1. This CDR3 has 15 residues. V was clipped by 6 bases and J by 0 bases; unmatched bases: 3. The CDR3 loop is CASSPQGATNEKLFF. The CDR3 DNA reads TGTGCCAGCAGCCCACAGGGGGCAACTAATGAAAAACTGTTTTTT.

This clonotype occurred a few times. The chain combines TRBV28 with TRBJ1-1; possible D gene TRBD1, 6 bases. This CDR3 has 14 residues. The germline V gene has CDR1 MDHEN and CDR2 SYDVKM. Trimming pared 7 bases from V and 0 bases from J, leaving 12 bases between. In DNA form, the CDR3 reads TGTGCCAGCACTCAACAGGGACTGAACACTGAAGCTTTCTTT. Amino acid sequence: CASTQQGLNTEAFF.

The table lists this clonotype with a few counts. The chain has TRBV7-8 and TRBJ1-2; tentatively, D is TRBD1 (5 bases). V was clipped by 1 base and J by 0 bases, with 15 bases between them. Germline V CDR1 and CDR2: SGHVS, FQNEAQ. The CDR3 contains 17 residues. The CDR3 nucleotides read TGTGCCAGCAGCTTAGGCCGATTCAGGGCATCTAACTATGGCTACACCTTC. This codes for CASSLGRFRASNYGYTF.

There are a few counts of this clonotype. The V and J genes are TRBV29-1 and TRBJ2-1; D is undetermined. V gave up 2 bases and J gave up 3 bases, with 14 bases separating them. Germline V gene sequence: CDR1 SQVTM, CDR2 ANQGSEA. CDR3 length equals 15 residues. The CDR3 bases are TGCAGCGTTGAACGTATCCCCGGCGGCTACAATGAGCAGTTCTTC. Translating it yields CSVERIPGGYNEQFF.

This clonotype showed up many times. The chain has TRBV19 and TRBJ1-2; D is ambiguous. CDR3 length: 14 residues. V lost 3 bases and J 4 bases, leaving 12 bases between the germline ends. Germline V gene data show CDR1 as LNHDA and CDR2 as SQIVND (reference sequence). CDR3 DNA sequence: TGTGCCAGTAGTATTCCCCACTCTCCCTATGGCTACACCTTC. It yields the protein CASSIPHSPYGYTF.

The chain links TRBV28 to TRBJ2-3; 15 nucleotides match TRBD2. CDR3 length: 18 residues. The germline V gene encodes CDR1 MDHEN and CDR2 SYDVKM. The trim removed 5 bases at V and 2 bases at J, leaving 8 bases unmatched. The CDR3: CASSPGLAGGGTTDTQYF. CDR3 DNA: TGTGCCAGCAGTCCCGGACTAGCGGGAGGGGGGACCACAGATACGCAGTATTTT.

This clonotype was detected ten times or more. The chain has TRBV24-1 and TRBJ2-1; D not certain. The germline gives CDR1 KGHDR, CDR2 SFDVKD. Trimming removed 4 bases from V and 5 bases from J, with 17 bases in between. The CDR3 contains 16 residues. The chain's CDR3 is CATSDYQTDLNNEQFF. In DNA form, the CDR3 reads TGTGCCACCAGTGACTACCAGACGGACCTAAACAATGAGCAGTTCTTC.

The rearrangement joins TRBV11-1 to TRBJ2-2; 9 nucleotides match TRBD2. Germline CDR1 and CDR2: SGHAT and FQDESV (reference sequence). CDR3 length equals 15 residues. Trimming cost V 6 bases and J 1 base; bases outside gene matches: 3. This CDR3 is CASRSTSGNTGELFF. The CDR3 DNA is TGTGCCAGCAGATCGACTAGCGGGAACACCGGGGAGCTGTTTTTT.

There are many counts of this clonotype. The rearrangement joins TRBV6-2 or TRBV6-3 to TRBJ2-7, with TRBD1 identical over 7 bases. With V trimmed by 7 bases and J by 2 bases, 11 bases remained unmatched. CDR3 size: 15 residues. CDR1 MNHEY and CDR2 SVGEGT come from the germline V gene. The chain's CDR3 is CASTHPQTGTYEQYF. CDR3 nucleotide sequence: TGTGCCAGCACCCACCCTCAGACAGGGACCTACGAGCAGTACTTC.

This clonotype was observed many times. This sequence joins TRBV7-3 and TRBJ1-2; possibly TRBD1 for D (5 bases). The CDR3 loop spans 18 amino acids. The V gene lost 0 bases and the J gene lost 2 bases, with 19 bases spanning the gap. Germline CDR1 SGHTA, CDR2 FQGTGA. CDR3 sequence: CASSLTSAPGDGNYGYTF. The CDR3 bases are TGTGCCAGCAGCTTAACGTCTGCCCCGGGGGACGGCAACTATGGCTACACCTTC.

This chain connects TRBV27 to TRBJ1-5; D is perhaps TRBD1 (5 bases). Germline loops: CDR1 MNHEY, CDR2 SMNVEV (reference sequence). The ends were cut back, 1 base at V and 6 bases at J, with 10 bases in the middle. The length of the CDR3 is 14 residues. This chain's CDR3 is CASSLLVGGQPQHF. Written as DNA, the CDR3 is TGTGCCAGCAGTTTATTAGTCGGGGGTCAGCCCCAGCATTTT.

This clonotype was seen ten or more times. Here the CDR3 reads CASSYPVGGDTEAFF. The CDR3 DNA reads as TGTGCCAGCAGTTACCCCGTTGGGGGGGATACTGAAGCTTTCTTT. The chain combines TRBV6-1 with TRBJ1-1, with D tentatively TRBD1 (5 bases). The CDR3 sequence is 15 residues long. Trimming pared 5 bases from V and 5 bases from J, leaving 18 bases between. Germline lookup yields CDR1 MNHNS and CDR2 SASEGT.

This chain connects TRBV6-2 or TRBV6-3 to TRBJ2-1; TRBD1 aligns across 10 bases. This CDR3 has 16 amino acids. Germline CDR1 reads MNHEY; CDR2 reads SVGEGT. V trimming: 2 bases; J trimming: 6 bases; junction bases outside the gene matches: 7. The DNA for the CDR3 is TGTGCCAGCAGTTACGTGGGCGGACAGGGGGGCAATGAGCAGTTCTTC. This translates into CASSYVGGQGGNEQFF.

V gene TRBV5-4 combines with J gene TRBJ2-3, with TRBD2 matching over 12 bases. CDR1 is SGHNT, CDR2 YYREEE, per germline (reference sequence). This CDR3 is built from 21 residues. Trimming at V came to 3 bases and at J to 4 bases, leaving 21 bases not matched to a gene. CDR3 sequence: CASSSVQVLAGGPFRADTQYF. The CDR3 DNA reads as TGTGCCAGCAGCTCCGTCCAGGTCCTAGCGGGGGGGCCATTCAGGGCAGATACGCAGTATTTT.

This clonotype was recorded many times. The chain has TRBV28 and TRBJ2-4, with D possibly being TRBD2 (5 bases). Per germline, CDR1 MDHEN and CDR2 SYDVKM. V lost 7 bases to trimming and J lost 8 bases, with 24 bases between them. The CDR3 covers 16 residues. The CDR3 DNA is TGTGCCAGCACTAAGGGTGGAGGACTCTTTGGGGACATTCAGTACTTC. Translation: CASTKGGGLFGDIQYF. Full variable domain (outside the CDR3, taken from reference TRBV28 and TRBJ2-4): DVKVTQSSRYLVKRTGEKVFLECVQDMDHENMFWYRQDPGLGLRLIYFSYDVKMKEKGDIPEGYSVSREKKERFSLILESASTNQTSMYLCASTKGGGLFGDIQYFGAGTRLSVL.

The table lists this clonotype with a few counts. J is TRBJ1-2 and V is TRBV19; 9 bases agree with TRBD1. Per the germline V gene, CDR1 is LNHDA and CDR2 is SQIVND (reference sequence). V trimming: 9 bases; J trimming: 8 bases; junction bases outside the gene matches: 13. The CDR3 has 14 amino acids. The DNA of the CDR3 is TGTGCCAGCCGCCTAACCCGGACAGGGGTCGGCTACACCTTC. This translates into CASRLTRTGVGYTF.

This clonotype was recorded a few times. This may arise from a read error, as a much more abundant clone is one base away. The V and J genes are TRBV3-1 and TRBJ2-7; D gene uncertain. This CDR3 comprises 13 residues. Germline CDR1 LGHDT, CDR2 YNNKEL (reference sequence). As DNA, the CDR3 is TGTGCCGGCAGTCTCGTAGACGGGTACGAGCAGTACTTC. Amino acid sequence: CAGSLVDGYEQYF.

The chain has TRBV15 and TRBJ2-3; D perhaps matches TRBD2 (5 bases). The length of the CDR3 is 15 residues. Trimming pared 6 bases from V and 0 bases from J, leaving 13 bases between. The germline V gene has CDR1 LNHNV and CDR2 YYDKDF (reference sequence). The CDR3 DNA reads as TGTGCCACCAGAGAGAGCGGAACTAGCACAGATACGCAGTATTTT. Translation: CATRESGTSTDTQYF.

This clonotype was seen only a few times. The chain employs TRBV6-2 or TRBV6-3 and TRBJ1-1; 7 bases fit TRBD1. Losses at the gene ends were 6 bases for V and 1 base for J; bases not matched to a gene: 8. The CDR3 spans 15 residues. In germline, CDR1 is MNHEY, CDR2 SVGEGT. The CDR3 region is CASSRGGAKNTEAFF. CDR3 DNA sequence: TGTGCCAGCAGCAGGGGGGGGGCAAAGAACACTGAAGCTTTCTTT.

This chain uses TRBV10-2 with TRBJ1-1; 9 bases line up with TRBD1. CDR3 length equals 14 residues. V was clipped by 6 bases and J by 1 base; unmatched bases: 3. Germline V gene lookup returns CDR1 WSHSY and CDR2 SAAADI. Written as DNA, the CDR3 is TGCGCCAGCAGGGGGACAGGGAGGAACACTGAAGCTTTCTTT. This encodes CASRGTGRNTEAFF.

A few counts support this clonotype. The J gene is TRBJ2-1, the V gene TRBV12-3 or TRBV12-4, with 9 bases matching TRBD1. The J segment lost 7 bases and the V segment lost 4 bases, leaving 5 bases of the junction unmatched. This CDR3 is built from 14 residues. CDR3 nucleotides: TGTGCCAGCAGTTCCCGGACAGGGGTTAATGAGCAGTTCTTC. Its translation is CASSSRTGVNEQFF.

This clonotype showed up just a few times. This rearrangement joins TRBV2 to TRBJ2-5; 7 positions match TRBD1. The V segment lost 4 bases and the J segment 1 base; nucleotides outside the gene matches: 12. The CDR3 covers 17 residues. Per germline, CDR1 SNHLY and CDR2 FYNNEI. The CDR3 nucleotides read TGTGCCAGCAGTGGACAGGGTGTTGGTTTTTTCCAAGAGACCCAGTACTTC. Its protein is CASSGQGVGFFQETQYF.